The rows below give T cell receptor beta chains drawn from one sample of a study of blood T cell repertoires in COVID-19. Libraries were prepared by immunoSEQ multiplex PCR; TCRdb keeps only in-frame clonotypes and omits some of them. Here the sample spans fewer than 20,000 clones, under 85% being singletons. Sequenced material: peripheral blood. The receptors were gathered from a man in his 70s with active or convalescent COVID-19. The CDR3 runs from the conserved cysteine through the conserved F or W. A D gene is named only where the DNA matches it firmly. Rows give clone size only sometimes, using once, few, many, or a class for an expanded clone.

TRBV4-2	TRBD1	.	TRBJ2-7	TGTGCCAGCAGCCAAGCTGACGACAGACAGGGGTACTACGAGCAGTACTTC	CASSQADDRQGYYEQYF
TRBV7-9	.	.	TRBJ2-1	TGTGCCAGCAGCGAACACGCGGGGGCGGCCTACAATGAGCAGTTCTTC	CASSEHAGAAYNEQFF
TRBV5-1	TRBD2	.	TRBJ2-1	TGCGCCAGCAGCTGGGGACTAGCGGGACAGTACAATGAGCAGTTCTTC	CASSWGLAGQYNEQFF
TRBV7-2	TRBD2	.	TRBJ2-3	TGTGCCAGCAGCCCGAGACTAGCGGGGGGGGATTTAGATACGCAGTATTTT	CASSPRLAGGDLDTQYF
TRBV7-2	.	.	TRBJ2-7	TGTGCCAGCAGCTCCCTAGGGGGGGAAGGTGACGAGCAGTACTTC	CASSSLGGEGDEQYF
TRBV4-2	TRBD1	.	TRBJ1-2	TGTGCCAGCAGCCCAGGACAGGGCGGGATGATCGACACCTTC	CASSPGQGGMIDTF
TRBV9	TRBD2	.	TRBJ2-1	TGTGCCAGCAGCTTACGACTAGCGGGGGCCGATGAGCAGTTCTTC	CASSLRLAGADEQFF
TRBV4-3	.	.	TRBJ1-6	TGCGCCAGCAGCCAAGGTCCCTCTCTAGGCAATTCACCCCTCCACTTT	CASSQGPSLGNSPLHF
TRBV28	.	.	TRBJ1-1	TGTGCCAGCAGTTTCAGTTACTACCGTGAAGCTTTCTTT	CASSFSYYREAFF
TRBV5-1	.	.	TRBJ2-5	TGCGCCAGCAACTCAATGAGTGGTGGAGAGACCCAGTACTTC	CASNSMSGGETQYF
TRBV10-1	TRBD1	.	TRBJ2-3	TGCGCCAGCAGTGAGTCGAGAAGGGGGCGAGATACGCAGTATTTT	CASSESRRGRDTQYF
TRBV6-2/TRBV6-3	.	.	TRBJ2-5	TGTGCCAGCAGTTACTCGGCCACCCAAGAGACCCAGTACTTC	CASSYSATQETQYF
TRBV19	.	few	TRBJ2-1	TGTGCCAGTAGTAAGGAGACCGGGACTCTGGGTGAGCAGTTCTTC	CASSKETGTLGEQFF
TRBV5-1	.	once	TRBJ1-1	TGCGCCAGCAGCGTTACAGGTAACACTGAAGCTTTCTTT	CASSVTGNTEAFF
TRBV29-1	TRBD2	.	TRBJ2-3	TGCAGCGTTGAGGCTAGCGGGATTACGCAGTATTTT	CSVEASGITQYF
TRBV28	TRBD1	once	TRBJ1-1	TGTGCCAGCAGTTTGGGGACAGTGAACACTGAAGCTTTCTTT	CASSLGTVNTEAFF
TRBV20-1	TRBD1	few	TRBJ2-7	TGCAGTGCTAGTGGGGTGGGGACAGACGGTCCCGAGCAGTACTTC	CSASGVGTDGPEQYF
TRBV9	.	once	TRBJ1-1	TGTGCCAGCAGCGTAGGTACAGGTTTCAACACTGAAGCTTTCTTT	CASSVGTGFNTEAFF
TRBV10-1	TRBD2	once	TRBJ2-3	TGCGCCAGCAGTCCCCGGGGAACTGGCGGGGGTCTCCCAGATACGCAGTATTTT	CASSPRGTGGGLPDTQYF
TRBV18	.	.	TRBJ2-1	TGTGCCAGCTCACCCGGAGGGTACAATGAGCAGTTCTTC	CASSPGGYNEQFF
TRBV27	TRBD1	once	TRBJ1-1	TGTGCCAGCAGTGTACAGGGGGCCATCACTGAAGCTTTCTTT	CASSVQGAITEAFF
TRBV2	TRBD1	few	TRBJ1-2	TGTGCCAGCAGTCAGGGACAGGATAACTATGGCTACACCTTC	CASSQGQDNYGYTF
TRBV25-1	.	few	TRBJ2-2	TGTGCCAGCAGTCCAGGGTCTGGGAACACCGGGGAGCTGTTTTTT	CASSPGSGNTGELFF
TRBV28	.	.	TRBJ1-3	TGTGCCAGCAGGGGGGCTATGAGAAACACCATATATTTT	CASRGAMRNTIYF
TRBV9	TRBD2	.	TRBJ2-5	TGTGCCAGCAGCGTAGGTTTGCGGGAGGCCCAGCGGACCCAGTACTTC	CASSVGLREAQRTQYF
TRBV28	.	.	TRBJ2-6	TGTGCCAGCAGTGACAACAGGGTCTCTGGGGCCAACGTCCTGACTTTC	CASSDNRVSGANVLTF
TRBV28	.	.	TRBJ1-2	TGTGCCAGCACTTTAGGAGGTCTTTATGGTGGCTACACCTTC	CASTLGGLYGGYTF
TRBV5-4	TRBD1	.	TRBJ2-3	TGTGCCAGCAGCTCCCGACAGGGGGATTGGGATACGCAGTATTTT	CASSSRQGDWDTQYF
TRBV28	.	once	TRBJ2-5	TGTGCCAGCAGTACCCCAAGAAACGGGGAGACCCAGTACTTC	CASSTPRNGETQYF
TRBV15	.	.	TRBJ1-1	TGTGCCACCAGCACAGGGACTGAAGCTTTCTTT	CATSTGTEAFF
TRBV19	TRBD1	few	TRBJ1-5	TGTGCCAGTATGGGGGGACAGGGGGCGACGAGCAATCAGCCCCAGCATTTT	CASMGGQGATSNQPQHF
TRBV14	.	medium-sized	TRBJ1-1	TGTGCCAGCAGCCAAGGTCGGGCTGAAGCTTTCTTT	CASSQGRAEAFF
TRBV2	TRBD2	.	TRBJ2-5	TGTGCCAGCCGGGGGGAGGCGGGGACCCAGTACTTC	CASRGEAGTQYF
TRBV5-8	TRBD2	.	TRBJ2-7	TGTGCCAGCAGCTTCGCCCGGACTAGCGGGAGTTCTTACGAGCAGTACTTC	CASSFARTSGSSYEQYF
TRBV7-2	.	.	TRBJ1-2	TGTGCCAGCAGCTCAGACAGGATTGCCTCTGGCTACACCTTC	CASSSDRIASGYTF
TRBV28	.	.	TRBJ1-5	TGTGCCAGCAACTCTCAACCCAAGGGGATTCAGCCCCAGCATTTT	CASNSQPKGIQPQHF
TRBV19	TRBD1	once	TRBJ1-5	TGTGCCAGTAGTATGCGGGGGACAGGGGGCAATCAGCCCCAGCATTTT	CASSMRGTGGNQPQHF
TRBV6-2/TRBV6-3	TRBD2	.	TRBJ2-2	TGTGCCAGCAGTTCTTGGGGGGGTACCGGGGAGCTGTTTTTT	CASSSWGGTGELFF
TRBV24-1	TRBD1	.	TRBJ1-2	TGTGCCACCAGTGACCAGGGGGCCTATGGCTACACCTTC	CATSDQGAYGYTF
TRBV30	TRBD1	.	TRBJ2-5	TGTGCCTGGAATCAAACCTCCCGGGACAGGCATGTTGAGACCCAGTACTTC	CAWNQTSRDRHVETQYF
TRBV18	TRBD1	.	TRBJ2-5	TGTGCCAGCTCACCACGATGGGACAGTCTCCAAGAGACCCAGTACTTC	CASSPRWDSLQETQYF
TRBV4-1	TRBD2	once	TRBJ2-1	TGCGCCAGCAGCCAAGAGGGGCTAGCGGGGGGGCAGGAGCAGTTCTTC	CASSQEGLAGGQEQFF
TRBV3-1/TRBV3-2	TRBD2	.	TRBJ2-7	TGTGCCAGCACAGCGGGGGGCTCCTACGAGCAGTACTTC	CASTAGGSYEQYF
TRBV4-2	.	.	TRBJ2-5	TGTGCCAGCAGCCAAGATTTTGGAAGGGGAAGGACCCAGTACTTC	CASSQDFGRGRTQYF
TRBV2	.	.	TRBJ2-5	TGTGCCAGCAGTGGGCCCAGCAGGCAAGAGACCCAGTACTTC	CASSGPSRQETQYF
TRBV6-5	.	.	TRBJ1-2	TGTGCCAGCAGTTACTCGAGGGCGGGGGCTCGTGGCTACACCTTC	CASSYSRAGARGYTF
TRBV30	.	.	TRBJ1-1	TGTGCCTGGAGTCCGGGGGATGACACTGAAGCTTTCTTT	CAWSPGDDTEAFF
TRBV2	.	.	TRBJ2-5	TGTGCCAGCAGTGTTATTCAAGAGACCCAGTACTTC	CASSVIQETQYF
TRBV5-1	.	.	TRBJ2-7	TGCGCCAGCAGCCAACCGGGGGTTTCCTACGAGCAGTACTTC	CASSQPGVSYEQYF
TRBV11-2	.	.	TRBJ2-4	TGTGCCAGCAGCCTTACTCACAGGTCCCGGGGGGCCAAAAACATTCAGTACTTC	CASSLTHRSRGAKNIQYF
TRBV12-5	.	.	TRBJ2-7	TGTGCTAGTGTCCCCCGTCCAGGGGTCTCCTACGAGCAGTACTTC	CASVPRPGVSYEQYF
TRBV5-1	TRBD1	.	TRBJ1-1	TGCGCCAGCAGCTTGGGGCAGGGGGCGCCCACTGAAGCTTTCTTT	CASSLGQGAPTEAFF
TRBV2	TRBD2	few	TRBJ2-1	TGTGCCAGCAGTGTCTTCTCACTAGCGGCTAATGAGCAGTTCTTC	CASSVFSLAANEQFF
TRBV2	.	.	TRBJ2-3	TGTGCCATAACCCGGACAAACACAGATACGCAGTATTTT	CAITRTNTDTQYF
TRBV14	TRBD1	.	TRBJ2-7	TGTGCCAGCAGCCACGGACGGGACAGGCGTTACGAGCAGTACTTC	CASSHGRDRRYEQYF
TRBV28	TRBD2	.	TRBJ2-7	TGTGCCAGCATGGGACGGGAGGGTTACGAGCAGTACTTC	CASMGREGYEQYF
TRBV4-2	.	.	TRBJ2-7	TGTGCCAGCAGCCAAGATAGGGGACATTACTACGAGCAGTACTTC	CASSQDRGHYYEQYF
TRBV5-1	.	.	TRBJ2-7	TGCGCCAGCAGCTCGGGTTTAGCCCCATCAAACTCCTACGAGCAGTACTTC	CASSSGLAPSNSYEQYF
TRBV5-1	.	few	TRBJ1-3	TGCGCCAGCAGCCCCAACCCACAGGGCTCGCCTGGAAACACCATATATTTT	CASSPNPQGSPGNTIYF
TRBV7-2	.	.	TRBJ1-1	TGTGCCAGCAGCCGTTCAGGGGAGGGCACTGAAGCTTTCTTT	CASSRSGEGTEAFF